These 22 T cell receptor beta chains were all obtained from the same sample, sequenced in a study of cytomegalovirus exposure and HLA in healthy donors. In the PCR, 60 Vbeta and 13 Jbeta primers were used. The data were produced by immunoSEQ multiplex PCR, yet TCRdb's version contains in-frame clones alone and is incomplete. This table holds roughly 69,000 clones. Sequenced material: PBMCs. The receptors stem from a woman in her 30s in good health and CMV-seronegative.

The chain couples TRBV29-1 to TRBJ1-2; 8 nucleotides match TRBD1. The ends lost 8 bases at V and 4 bases at J; junction bases unmatched: 3. Per germline, CDR1 SQVTM and CDR2 ANQGSEA. This CDR3 spans 11 amino acids. CDR3 in amino acids: CSPDRVYGYTF. The CDR3 nucleotides read TGCAGCCCGGACAGGGTCTATGGCTACACCTTC.

V is TRBV15 and J is TRBJ2-2, with TRBD1 as a possible D gene (6 bases). Trimming left V 2 bases short and J 1 base short, with 14 bases between. CDR3 length: 17 amino acids. Germline V gene lookup returns CDR1 LNHNV and CDR2 YYDKDF (reference sequence). The CDR3 DNA follows: TGTGCCACCAGCAGACCCTACTCGACAGGGAACACCGGGGAGCTGTTTTTT. Its translation: CATSRPYSTGNTGELFF.

V is TRBV10-3 and J is TRBJ2-7; 7 nucleotides line up with TRBD1. The CDR3 loop spans 15 amino acids. The trim removed 3 bases at V and 5 bases at J, leaving 10 bases unmatched. CDR1 is ENHRY, CDR2 SYGVKD, per germline. The CDR3 reads CAISEGAGGGNEQYF. The DNA for the CDR3 is TGTGCCATCAGTGAAGGGGCAGGGGGTGGGAACGAGCAGTACTTC.

This chain connects TRBV27 to TRBJ2-7, with 11 bases that match TRBD2. V was clipped by 6 bases and J by 3 bases; unmatched bases: 7. Germline values: CDR1 MNHEY, CDR2 SMNVEV (reference sequence). The CDR3 is 15 amino acids. CDR3 loop: CASSLSGRAVYEQYF. CDR3 coding DNA: TGTGCCAGCAGCCTTAGCGGGAGGGCTGTCTACGAGCAGTACTTC.

The V gene is TRBV18, the J gene TRBJ2-7; D might be TRBD2 (6 bases). This CDR3 spans 15 amino acids. V was trimmed by 4 bases and J by 0 bases, leaving 13 bases between them. The germline gives CDR1 KGHSH, CDR2 LQKENI. In DNA, the CDR3 is TGTGCCAGCTCACAGACTGGGGGAGGCTCCTACGAGCAGTACTTC. Protein product: CASSQTGGGSYEQYF.

This chain links TRBV7-8 with TRBJ1-4; 11 bases agree with TRBD1. The CDR3 spans 15 residues. J lost 7 bases, V lost 1 base, and 2 bases had no gene match. Germline V gives CDR1 SGHVS, CDR2 FQNEAQ. The CDR3 here is CASSLGTGGGEKLFF. The CDR3 DNA sequence: TGTGCCAGCAGCTTAGGGACAGGGGGCGGTGAAAAACTGTTTTTT. The variable domain in full, with the rest retrieved from reference TRBV7-8 and TRBJ1-4, is GAGVSQSPRYKVAKRGQDVALRCDPISGHVSLFWYQQALGQGPEFLTYFQNEAQLDKSGLPSDRFFAERPEGSVSTLKIQRTQQEDSAVYLCASSLGTGGGEKLFFGSGTQLSVL.

This rearrangement joins TRBV4-2 to TRBJ2-2; D is possibly TRBD2 (5 bases). V dropped 3 bases and J dropped 3 bases, with 11 bases sitting between them. The CDR3 is made up of 15 amino acids. Germline-derived CDR1 and CDR2 are LGHNA and YNFKEQ. In nucleotides, the CDR3 is TGTGCCAGCAGCCAGGCCGACGGGGACACCGGGGAGCTGTTTTTT. Amino acid sequence: CASSQADGDTGELFF.

The chain has TRBV2 and TRBJ1-5; possible D gene TRBD1, 5 bases. Trimming removed 8 bases from V and 6 bases from J, with 17 bases in between. This CDR3 has 14 residues. The germline gives CDR1 SNHLY, CDR2 FYNNEI. The CDR3 DNA sequence: TGTGCCAGCGGTAGTAGGGGCGGCGGTCAGCCCCAGCATTTT. Encoded protein: CASGSRGGGQPQHF. The full variable domain, completed using reference TRBV2 and TRBJ1-5, is EPEVTQTPSHQVTQMGQEVILRCVPISNHLYFYWYRQILGQKVEFLVSFYNNEISEKSEIFDDQFSVERPDGSNFTLKIRSTKLEDSAMYFCASGSRGGGQPQHFGDGTRLSIL.

The J gene is TRBJ2-1, the V gene TRBV7-2; TRBD2 is a possible D gene (5 bases). V lost 3 bases, J lost 2 bases, and 8 bases lay in between. The CDR3 covers 14 residues. Germline CDR1 SGHTA, CDR2 FQGNSA. The CDR3 loop is CASSFPGTYNEQFF. CDR3 sequence (DNA): TGTGCCAGCAGCTTCCCGGGGACCTACAATGAGCAGTTCTTC.

V usage is TRBV4-1 and J usage is TRBJ2-1; 7 positions match TRBD2. Germline CDR1 and CDR2: MGHRA and YSYEKL. Trimming took 10 bases from V and 5 from J; bases not matched to a gene: 8. The CDR3 contains 13 residues. The CDR3 region is CATSWREHNEQFF. CDR3 coding DNA: TGCGCCACCTCGTGGCGGGAGCACAATGAGCAGTTCTTC.

This rearrangement joins TRBV27 to TRBJ2-7; D remains ambiguous. Trimming removed 4 bases at V and 1 base at J, with 5 bases between. Germline CDR1 is MNHEY and CDR2 is SMNVEV (reference sequence). This CDR3 contains 12 residues. The CDR3 sequence is CASSSRSYEQYF. CDR3 sequence (DNA): TGTGCCAGCAGTTCCCGTTCCTACGAGCAGTACTTC.

V usage is TRBV6-5 and J usage is TRBJ2-2, with D perhaps matching TRBD2 (5 bases). V dropped 1 base and J dropped 7 bases, with 7 bases sitting between them. CDR3 length: 13 residues. Germline loops: CDR1 MNHEY, CDR2 SVGAGI. The CDR3 DNA is TGTGCCAGCAGTTACTACGGGGACGGGGAGCTGTTTTTT. This sequence encodes CASSYYGDGELFF.

In regard to this clone: The junction differs from germline at one of its ends, possibly a read error. The rearrangement joins TRBV30 to TRBJ1-3; 7 bases map to TRBD1. CDR3 length: 15 residues. Germline V gives CDR1 GTSNPN, CDR2 SVGIG (reference sequence). The CDR3 protein is CAGRMGDSLGNTIYF. In DNA form, the CDR3 reads TGTGCCGGGAGGATGGGGGACAGCCTAGGAAACACCATATATTTT. Full variable domain (missing parts from reference TRBV30 and TRBJ1-3): SQTIHQWPATLVQPVGSPLSLECTVEGTSNPNLYWYRQAAGRGLQLLFYSVGIGQISSEVPQNLSASRPQDRQFILSSKKLLLSDSGFYLCAGRMGDSLGNTIYFGEGSWLTVV.

V gene TRBV4-2 combines with J gene TRBJ2-5, with D maybe TRBD2 (5 bases). V lost 0 bases to trimming and J lost 4 bases, with 12 bases between them. Germline CDR1 reads LGHNA; CDR2 reads YNFKEQ. The CDR3 runs 15 residues. The CDR3 reads CASSQEERGGETQYF. The DNA for the CDR3 is TGTGCCAGCAGCCAAGAGGAAAGAGGAGGAGAGACCCAGTACTTC.

The gene calls are TRBV28 and TRBJ2-7, with D perhaps TRBD1 (5 bases). The CDR3 sequence is 14 residues long. CDR1 is MDHEN, CDR2 SYDVKM, per germline. Between the trimmed V and J ends, which lost 2 bases and 4 bases, there was a span of 12 bases. CDR3 sequence reads: CASSLRGQAYEQYF. For the CDR3, the DNA is TGTGCCAGCAGTTTAAGGGGCCAGGCATACGAGCAGTACTTC.

J is TRBJ2-1 and V is TRBV4-1; 7 bases are shared with TRBD2. CDR1 is MGHRA, CDR2 YSYEKL, per germline. J lost 7 bases, V lost 3 bases, and 9 bases had no gene match. The CDR3 runs 15 residues. The CDR3 sequence: CASSQWSSGGNEQFF. In nucleotides, the CDR3 is TGCGCCAGCAGCCAGTGGTCGTCCGGGGGGAATGAGCAGTTCTTC.

V gene TRBV6-6 combines with J gene TRBJ2-7; 7 nucleotides agree with TRBD1. Germline V gives CDR1 MNHNY, CDR2 SVGAGI (reference sequence). The length of the CDR3 is 14 residues. Losses at the gene ends were 5 bases for V and 6 bases for J; bases not matched to a gene: 10. CDR3 protein: CASSRQGVSSEQYF. DNA for the CDR3: TGTGCCAGCAGTCGACAGGGAGTATCTTCCGAGCAGTACTTC.

V usage is TRBV7-8 and J usage is TRBJ1-1; 8 nucleotides agree with TRBD1. Trimming took 4 bases from V and 7 from J; bases not matched to a gene: 14. This CDR3 spans 16 amino acids. Per the germline V gene, CDR1 is SGHVS and CDR2 is FQNEAQ. The CDR3, as DNA: TGTGCCAGCAGCTCAACCGGACAGGGAAGTTTCAGTGAAGCTTTCTTT. Translating gives CASSSTGQGSFSEAFF.

The rearrangement joins TRBV27 to TRBJ2-2; D might be TRBD1 (5 bases). The CDR3 totals 16 residues. The V end was cut by 4 bases, the J end by 7 bases, with 19 bases between. Germline loops: CDR1 MNHEY, CDR2 SMNVEV (reference sequence). CDR3 loop: CASSYPRQGFIGELFF. The DNA for the CDR3 is TGTGCCAGCAGTTACCCAAGGCAGGGTTTTATCGGGGAGCTGTTTTTT.

This sequence joins TRBV7-9 and TRBJ1-6, with D possibly matching TRBD1 (5 bases). The germline CDR1 and CDR2 sequences are SEHNR and FQNEAQ (reference sequence). V was pared by 3 bases and J by 5 bases, with 11 bases between. There are 15 residues in the CDR3. CDR3 in DNA: TGTGCCAGCAGCTTTAATAAGGGGAATAATTCACCCCTCCACTTT. Amino acid sequence: CASSFNKGNNSPLHF. Combining the CDR3 with reference TRBV7-9 and TRBJ1-6 gives the whole variable domain DTGVSQNPRHKITKRGQNVTFRCDPISEHNRLYWYRQTLGQGPEFLTYFQNEAQLEKSRLLSDRFSAERPKGSFSTLEIQRTEQGDSAMYLCASSFNKGNNSPLHFGNGTRLTVT.

The CDR3 loop is CASSQGTGDNQPQHF. CDR3 nucleotide sequence: TGCGCCAGCAGCCAGGGGACAGGGGACAATCAGCCCCAGCATTTT. The rearrangement uses TRBV4-1 and TRBJ1-5; TRBD1 matches at 10 bases. CDR3 size: 15 residues. Trimming at V came to 3 bases and at J to 3 bases, leaving 2 bases not matched to a gene. Germline V gives CDR1 MGHRA, CDR2 YSYEKL.

This chain uses TRBV5-5 with TRBJ2-7; 8 bases map to TRBD1. The germline CDR1 and CDR2 sequences are SGHKS and YYEKEE (reference sequence). The CDR3 runs to 15 residues. The junction had 13 bases not matched to a gene; V was cut back by 4 bases and J by 7 bases. CDR3 DNA: TGTGCCAGCAGCCCCGGACAGGGTGGACTGAAGGAGCAGTACTTC. Amino acid sequence: CASSPGQGGLKEQYF.